The source of this T cell receptor beta chain is a study of blood T cell repertoires in COVID-19. Study in general: Acute-phase and convalescent COVID-19 samples originated in the United States, Italy and Spain.

V lost 1 base and J 4 bases, leaving 8 bases between the germline ends. The CDR3 contains 13 residues. Germline lookup yields CDR1 SGHDT and CDR2 YYEEEE. The method was immunoSEQ multiplex PCR; TCRdb's version includes in-frame clones alone and lacks a portion of them. The data hold around 220,000 clones, with about four fifths observed a single time. This study enrolled people aged roughly 18 to 89 from approximately 25 US geographic areas. The sequence derives from a middle-aged woman who had recovered from COVID-19. The chain employs TRBV5-6 and TRBJ2-5; D unclear. The sequencing sample was made of PBMCs or T cells enriched from blood (not recorded which). The DNA for the CDR3 is TGTGCCAGCAGCTTGTTGAGTGGAGAGACCCAGTACTTC. It specifies CASSLLSGETQYF. Looking up the rest from reference TRBV5-6 and TRBJ2-5 gives the full variable domain: DAGVTQSPTHLIKTRGQQVTLRCSPKSGHDTVSWYQQALGQGPQFIFQYYEEEERQRGNFPDRFSGHQFPNYSSELNVNALLLGDSALYLCASSLLSGETQYFGPGTRLLVL.